These T cell receptor beta chains were read from a single sample in a study of blood T cell repertoires in COVID-19. The repertoire was sequenced with immunoSEQ multiplex PCR; TCRdb's copy has only in-frame clones and lacks some. The data contain 25,000 to 30,000 clones, around 92% of them seen just once; the ten biggest clones take up 3.5%. The sample taken for sequencing was peripheral blood. Receptor source: a human donor in a cohort sampled during active COVID-19. Both conserved end residues are part of each CDR3. A D gene is named only where the DNA matches it firmly. Clone size is stated in some rows and not others, as once, few, many or a class when expanded.

TGTGCCAGCTCAATGGACTTCGGGGGCGAGCAGTACTTC,CASSMDFGGEQYF,.,TRBV18,TRBJ2-7,.
TGTGCCATCAGTTCTATGGCAGGGGGTCGGACCGGGGAGCTGTTTTTT,CAISSMAGGRTGELFF,.,TRBV10-3,TRBJ2-2,TRBD1
TGCGCCAGCAGCTGGGACAGGGGCAAAAACATTCAGTACTTC,CASSWDRGKNIQYF,.,TRBV5-1,TRBJ2-4,TRBD1
TGCGCCAGCAGGCAGGGGAGCACAGATACGCAGTATTTT,CASRQGSTDTQYF,.,TRBV5-1,TRBJ2-3,.
TGTGCCAGTAGGTCCGAGACAGGGATATACTACACCTTC,CASRSETGIYYTF,.,TRBV19,TRBJ1-2,TRBD1
TGTGCCAGCAGTGGGAACAGAGAAAACTATGGCTACACCTTC,CASSGNRENYGYTF,.,TRBV2,TRBJ1-2,.
TGTGCCAGCAGTTATAGGGGGGGGACAGGGTTCGAAAAACTGTTTTTT,CASSYRGGTGFEKLFF,.,TRBV6-5,TRBJ1-4,TRBD1
TGTGCCAGTAGAGTTGCGGACAACCAGGGCTATGGCTACACCTTC,CASRVADNQGYGYTF,.,TRBV19,TRBJ1-2,.
TGTGCCAGCAAAGCGGGGGGGGATGAAAAACTGTTTTTT,CASKAGGDEKLFF,.,TRBV2,TRBJ1-4,.
TGTGCCAGCAGTTATACAGGGTTAAGCTCCTACGAGCAGTACTTC,CASSYTGLSSYEQYF,few,TRBV6-6,TRBJ2-7,.
TGCAGCGTTGGGGGAGAGGGCTATGGCTACACCTTC,CSVGGEGYGYTF,.,TRBV29-1,TRBJ1-2,.
TGTGCTAGCAGCTTAGGCTCAGGCACAGATACGCAGTATTTT,CASSLGSGTDTQYF,.,TRBV7-7,TRBJ2-3,.
TGTGCCAGCAGCTCGGACAGGGGGCCAGCCTACGAGCAGTACTTC,CASSSDRGPAYEQYF,.,TRBV6-5,TRBJ2-7,TRBD1